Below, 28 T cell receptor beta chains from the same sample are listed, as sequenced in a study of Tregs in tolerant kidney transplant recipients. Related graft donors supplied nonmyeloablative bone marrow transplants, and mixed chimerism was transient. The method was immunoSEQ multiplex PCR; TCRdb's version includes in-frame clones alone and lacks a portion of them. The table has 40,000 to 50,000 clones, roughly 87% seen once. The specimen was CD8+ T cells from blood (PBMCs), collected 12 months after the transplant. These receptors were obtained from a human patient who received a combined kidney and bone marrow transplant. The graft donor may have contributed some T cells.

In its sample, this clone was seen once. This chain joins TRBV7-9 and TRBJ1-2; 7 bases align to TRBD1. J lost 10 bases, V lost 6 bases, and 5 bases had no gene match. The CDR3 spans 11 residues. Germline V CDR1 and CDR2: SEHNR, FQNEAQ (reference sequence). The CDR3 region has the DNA TGTGCCAGCAGACAGGGGATCGACTACACCTTC. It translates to CASRQGIDYTF. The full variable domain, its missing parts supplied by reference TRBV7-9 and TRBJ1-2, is DTGVSQNPRHKITKRGQNVTFRCDPISEHNRLYWYRQTLGQGPEFLTYFQNEAQLEKSRLLSDRFSAERPKGSFSTLEIQRTEQGDSAMYLCASRQGIDYTFGSGTRLTVV.

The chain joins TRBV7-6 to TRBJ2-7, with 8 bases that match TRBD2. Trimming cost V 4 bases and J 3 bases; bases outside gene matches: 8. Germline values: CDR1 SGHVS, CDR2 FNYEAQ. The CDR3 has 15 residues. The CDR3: CASSYLNREGYEQYF. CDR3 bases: TGTGCCAGCAGCTACCTAAATCGGGAGGGCTACGAGCAGTACTTC.

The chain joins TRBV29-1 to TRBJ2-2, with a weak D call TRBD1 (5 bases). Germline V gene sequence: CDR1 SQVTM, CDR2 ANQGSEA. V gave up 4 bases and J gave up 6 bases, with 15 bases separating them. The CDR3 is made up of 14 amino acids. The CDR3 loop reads CSVGAWGESGELFF. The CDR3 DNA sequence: TGCAGCGTTGGGGCCTGGGGCGAATCCGGGGAGCTGTTTTTT.

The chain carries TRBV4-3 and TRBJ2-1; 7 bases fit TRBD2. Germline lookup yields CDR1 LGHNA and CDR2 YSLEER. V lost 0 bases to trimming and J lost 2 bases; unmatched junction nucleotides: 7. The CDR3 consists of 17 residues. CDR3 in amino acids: CASSQDRGEGPYNEQFF. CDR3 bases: TGCGCCAGCAGCCAAGATCGTGGGGAGGGACCCTACAATGAGCAGTTCTTC.

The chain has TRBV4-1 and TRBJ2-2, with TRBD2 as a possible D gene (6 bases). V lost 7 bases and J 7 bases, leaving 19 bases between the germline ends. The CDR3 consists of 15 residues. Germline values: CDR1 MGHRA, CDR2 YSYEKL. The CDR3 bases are TGCGCCAGCACAGCGGGTACAATGCCGAGCGGGGAGCTGTTTTTT. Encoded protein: CASTAGTMPSGELFF.

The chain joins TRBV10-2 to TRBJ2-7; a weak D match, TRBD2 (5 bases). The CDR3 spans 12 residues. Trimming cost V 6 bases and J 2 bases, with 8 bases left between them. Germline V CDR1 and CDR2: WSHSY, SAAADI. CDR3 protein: CASSPGAYEQYF. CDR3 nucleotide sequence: TGCGCCAGCAGCCCCGGGGCCTACGAGCAGTACTTC.

The CDR3 here is CASSQDYGTGDYGYTF. CDR3 bases: TGTGCCAGCAGCCAAGATTACGGGACAGGGGACTATGGCTACACCTTC. The V call is TRBV14, the J call TRBJ1-2; 10 bases fit TRBD1. The CDR3 runs to 16 residues. CDR1 SGHDN and CDR2 FVKESK come from the germline V gene. With 0 bases clipped from V and 3 bases from J, the junction kept 4 bases outside the gene matches.

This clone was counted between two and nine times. CDR3 in amino acids: CASSELAPAGNTIYF. CDR3 bases: TGTGCCAGCAGTGAACTAGCGCCAGCTGGAAACACCATATATTTT. V and J are TRBV2 and TRBJ1-3; no firm D call. The CDR3 covers 15 residues. Germline V CDR1 and CDR2: SNHLY, FYNNEI. Deletions cut 2 bases from V and 2 bases from J, with 10 bases between.

CDR3 in DNA: TGTGCCAGTAGTATTGGCTCCCGGGGAGTCACTGAAGCTTTCTTT. Translating gives CASSIGSRGVTEAFF. V usage is TRBV19 and J usage is TRBJ1-1; D unresolved. Looked up from germline, CDR1 is LNHDA and CDR2 is SQIVND (reference sequence). V was pared by 3 bases and J by 4 bases, with 15 bases between. CDR3 length: 15 residues.

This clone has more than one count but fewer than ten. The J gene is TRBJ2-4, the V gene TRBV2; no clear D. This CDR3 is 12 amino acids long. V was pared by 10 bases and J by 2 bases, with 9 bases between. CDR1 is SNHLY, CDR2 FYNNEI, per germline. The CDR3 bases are TGTGCCACCCATAGCTCCAAAAACATTCAGTACTTC. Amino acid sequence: CATHSSKNIQYF.

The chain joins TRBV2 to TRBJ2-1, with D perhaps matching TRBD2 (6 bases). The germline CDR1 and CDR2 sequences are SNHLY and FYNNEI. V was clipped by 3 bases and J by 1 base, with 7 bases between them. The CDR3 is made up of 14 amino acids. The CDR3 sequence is CASSDGSSYNEQFF. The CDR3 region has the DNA TGTGCCAGCAGTGACGGGAGTTCCTACAATGAGCAGTTCTTC.

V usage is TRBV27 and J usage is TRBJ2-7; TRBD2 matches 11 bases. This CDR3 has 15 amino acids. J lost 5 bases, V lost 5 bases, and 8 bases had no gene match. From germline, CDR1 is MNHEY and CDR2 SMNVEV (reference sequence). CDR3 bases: TGTGCCAGCAGTCGACTAGCGGGACTTTTGCACGAGCAGTACTTC. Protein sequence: CASSRLAGLLHEQYF.

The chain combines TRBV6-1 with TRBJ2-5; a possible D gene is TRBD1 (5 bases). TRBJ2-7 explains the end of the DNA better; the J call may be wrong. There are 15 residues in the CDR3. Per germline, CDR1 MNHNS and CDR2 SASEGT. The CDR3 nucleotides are TGTGCCAGCAGTGAAGCAAACAGGTTCCTGTACGAGCAGTACTTC. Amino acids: CASSEANRFLYEQYF.

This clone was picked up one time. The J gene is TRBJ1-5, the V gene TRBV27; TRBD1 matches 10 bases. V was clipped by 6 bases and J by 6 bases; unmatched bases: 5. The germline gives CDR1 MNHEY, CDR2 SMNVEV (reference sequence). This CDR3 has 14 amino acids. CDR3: CASRMTGGSQPQHF. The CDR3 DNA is TGTGCCAGCAGGATGACAGGGGGCTCTCAGCCCCAGCATTTT.

CDR3 nucleotide sequence: TGTGCCAGCAGCCCTACTAGGGGTGCAGGGGAAGATGAAAAACTGTTTTTT. Its translation is CASSPTRGAGEDEKLFF. This chain links TRBV7-9 with TRBJ1-4; tentatively, D is TRBD1 (6 bases). Trimming removed 5 bases at V and 6 bases at J, with 22 bases between. Germline CDR1 is SEHNR and CDR2 is FQNEAQ (reference sequence). The CDR3 runs to 17 residues.

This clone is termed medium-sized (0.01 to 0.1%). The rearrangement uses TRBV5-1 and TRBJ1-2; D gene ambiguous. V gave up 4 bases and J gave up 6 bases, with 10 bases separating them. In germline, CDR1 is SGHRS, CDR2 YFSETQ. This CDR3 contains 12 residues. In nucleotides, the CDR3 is TGCGCCAGCAGCCCGGGGAGGGATGGCTACACCTTC. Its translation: CASSPGRDGYTF.

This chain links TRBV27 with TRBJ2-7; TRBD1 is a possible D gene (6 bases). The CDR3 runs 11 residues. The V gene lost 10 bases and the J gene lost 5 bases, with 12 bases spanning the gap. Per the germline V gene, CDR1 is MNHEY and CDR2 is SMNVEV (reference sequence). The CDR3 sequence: CATGQGHEQYF. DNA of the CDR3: TGTGCCACCGGGCAGGGGCACGAGCAGTACTTC.

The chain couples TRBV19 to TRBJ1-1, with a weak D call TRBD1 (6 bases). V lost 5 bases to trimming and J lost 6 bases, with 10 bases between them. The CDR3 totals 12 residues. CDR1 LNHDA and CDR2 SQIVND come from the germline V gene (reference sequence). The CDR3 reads CASSLYRAEAFF. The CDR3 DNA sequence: TGTGCCAGTAGTCTTTACAGGGCTGAAGCTTTCTTT.

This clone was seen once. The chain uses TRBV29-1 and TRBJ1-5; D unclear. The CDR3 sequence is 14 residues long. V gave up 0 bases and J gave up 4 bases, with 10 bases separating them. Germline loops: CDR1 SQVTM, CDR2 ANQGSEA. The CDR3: CSVEDPGSNQPQHF. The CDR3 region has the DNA TGCAGCGTTGAAGATCCTGGGAGTAATCAGCCCCAGCATTTT.

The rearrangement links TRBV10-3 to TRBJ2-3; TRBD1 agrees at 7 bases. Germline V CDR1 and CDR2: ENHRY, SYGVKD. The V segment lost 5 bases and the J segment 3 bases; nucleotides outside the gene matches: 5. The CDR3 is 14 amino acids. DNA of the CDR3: TGTGCCATCAGTCAACAGGGGTGGACAGATACGCAGTATTTT. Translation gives CAISQQGWTDTQYF.

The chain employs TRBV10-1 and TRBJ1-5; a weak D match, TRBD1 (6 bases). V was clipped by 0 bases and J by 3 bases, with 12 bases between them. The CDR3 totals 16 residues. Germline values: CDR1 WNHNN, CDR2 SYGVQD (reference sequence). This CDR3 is CASSESRTAANQPQHF. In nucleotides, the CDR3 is TGCGCCAGCAGTGAGTCAAGGACAGCAGCCAATCAGCCCCAGCATTTT.

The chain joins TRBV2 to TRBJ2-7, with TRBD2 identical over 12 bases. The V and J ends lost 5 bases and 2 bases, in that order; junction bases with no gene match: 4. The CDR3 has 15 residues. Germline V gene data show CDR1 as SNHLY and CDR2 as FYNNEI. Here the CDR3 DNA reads TGTGCCAGCAGTACGGGACTAGCGGGTACCTACGAGCAGTACTTC. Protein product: CASSTGLAGTYEQYF.

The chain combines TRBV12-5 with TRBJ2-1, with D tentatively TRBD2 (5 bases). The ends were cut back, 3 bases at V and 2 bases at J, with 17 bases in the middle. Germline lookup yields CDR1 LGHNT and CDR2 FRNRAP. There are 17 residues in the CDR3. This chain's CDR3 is CASGFFRELGTYNEQFF. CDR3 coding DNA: TGTGCTAGTGGTTTTTTTAGAGAACTAGGCACCTACAATGAGCAGTTCTTC.

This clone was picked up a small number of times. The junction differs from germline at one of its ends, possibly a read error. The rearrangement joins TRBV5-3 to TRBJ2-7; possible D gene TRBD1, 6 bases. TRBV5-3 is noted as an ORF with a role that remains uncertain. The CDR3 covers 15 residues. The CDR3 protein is CASSSQVGASTWQYF. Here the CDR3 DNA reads TGTGCCAGCAGCTCCCAGGTGGGGGCTTCGACCTGGCAGTACTTC.

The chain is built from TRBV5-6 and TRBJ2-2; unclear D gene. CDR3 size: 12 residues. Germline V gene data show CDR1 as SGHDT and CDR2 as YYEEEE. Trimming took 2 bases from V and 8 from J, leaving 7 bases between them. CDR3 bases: TGTGCCAGCAGCTTCCAAATGGGGGAGCTGTTTTTT. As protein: CASSFQMGELFF. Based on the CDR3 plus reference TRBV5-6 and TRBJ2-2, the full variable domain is DAGVTQSPTHLIKTRGQQVTLRCSPKSGHDTVSWYQQALGQGPQFIFQYYEEEERQRGNFPDRFSGHQFPNYSSELNVNALLLGDSALYLCASSFQMGELFFGEGSRLTVL.

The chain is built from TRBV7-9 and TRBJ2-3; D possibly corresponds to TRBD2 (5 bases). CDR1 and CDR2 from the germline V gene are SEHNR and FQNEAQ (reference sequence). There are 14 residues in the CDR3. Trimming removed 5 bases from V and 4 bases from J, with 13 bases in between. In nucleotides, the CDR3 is TGTGCCAGCAGCGAACGACGGGGAGCAGATACGCAGTATTTT. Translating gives CASSERRGADTQYF.

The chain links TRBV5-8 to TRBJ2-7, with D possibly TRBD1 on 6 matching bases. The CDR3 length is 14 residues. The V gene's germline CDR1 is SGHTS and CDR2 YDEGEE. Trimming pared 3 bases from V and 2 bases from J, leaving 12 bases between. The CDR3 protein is CASSSPGHPYEQYF. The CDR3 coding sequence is TGTGCCAGCAGCTCGCCGGGACACCCCTACGAGCAGTACTTC.

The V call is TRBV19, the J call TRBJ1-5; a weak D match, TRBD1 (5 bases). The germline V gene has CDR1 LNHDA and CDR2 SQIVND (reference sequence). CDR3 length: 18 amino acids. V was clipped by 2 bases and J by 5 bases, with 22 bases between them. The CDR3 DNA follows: TGTGCCAGTAGTATATTAGCTATCCGGGCCAGGGTCGATCAGCCCCAGCATTTT. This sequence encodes CASSILAIRARVDQPQHF.